Following are 30 T cell receptor beta chains from one sample sequenced in a study of T cell changes during pregnancy in multiple sclerosis. Assay: immunoSEQ multiplex PCR; the TCRdb copy retains only in-frame clones and omits some. Of over 70,000 clones in the sample, approximately 92% were seen once. Sequences were derived from peripheral blood, sampled in the first trimester of pregnancy. The receptors derive from a female donor with multiple sclerosis, enrolled in a pregnancy study.

The chain has TRBV11-2 and TRBJ2-7, with TRBD1 matching 9 bases. Germline assignment: CDR1 SGHAT and CDR2 FQNNGV. V shed 5 bases and J 0 bases; nucleotides not matched to a gene: 5. The CDR3 loop spans 15 amino acids. CDR3 in DNA: TGTGCCAGCAGCCCGACAGGGGGAAGCTCCTACGAGCAGTACTTC. Amino acid sequence: CASSPTGGSSYEQYF.

The V gene is TRBV27, the J gene TRBJ1-5, with a tentative D call TRBD1 (5 bases). This CDR3 region has 14 residues. The V and J ends lost 0 bases and 5 bases respectively, with 8 bases between them. The germline V gene encodes CDR1 MNHEY and CDR2 SMNVEV (reference sequence). The CDR3 loop is CASSLSAGYQPQHF. In DNA, the CDR3 is TGTGCCAGCAGTTTATCGGCAGGGTATCAGCCCCAGCATTTT.

V gene TRBV6-1 combines with J gene TRBJ2-5; a weak D match, TRBD1 (6 bases). V was trimmed by 6 bases and J by 2 bases, leaving 10 bases between them. CDR1 is MNHNS and CDR2 is SASEGT in the germline V gene. This CDR3 spans 13 amino acids. Here the CDR3 reads CASSSGVQETQYF. Here the CDR3 DNA reads TGTGCCAGCAGCTCAGGGGTGCAAGAGACCCAGTACTTC.

V and J are TRBV6-5 and TRBJ1-1; D gene unclear. This CDR3 contains 14 residues. V was cut by 4 bases and J by 0 bases, with 9 bases left in between. Germline V gene sequence: CDR1 MNHEY, CDR2 SVGAGI. The DNA of the CDR3 is TGTGCCAGCAGTTCCTTAGCCCTGAACACTGAAGCTTTCTTT. Protein product: CASSSLALNTEAFF.

The genes are TRBV9 and TRBJ1-3, with D possibly being TRBD1 (6 bases). Germline V gene data show CDR1 as SGDLS and CDR2 as YYNGEE. V was trimmed by 0 bases and J by 0 bases, leaving 7 bases between them. The CDR3 has 15 amino acids. CDR3: CASSVEDSSGNTIYF. The CDR3 DNA reads TGTGCCAGCAGCGTAGAGGACAGCTCTGGAAACACCATATATTTT.

The chain is built from TRBV7-6 and TRBJ2-1, with 8 bases lining up with TRBD1. CDR3 length: 14 residues. The junction had 4 bases not matched to a gene; V was cut back by 4 bases and J by 5 bases. The V gene's germline CDR1 is SGHVS and CDR2 FNYEAQ. CDR3 coding DNA: TGTGCCAGCAGCTCGGTGGACAGGGACAATGAGCAGTTCTTC. The encoded protein is CASSSVDRDNEQFF. The full variable domain, in which reference TRBV7-6 and TRBJ2-1 provide the parts outside the CDR3, is GAGVSQSPRYKVTKRGQDVALRCDPISGHVSLYWYRQALGQGPEFLTYFNYEAQQDKSGLPNDRFSAERPEGSISTLTIQRTEQRDSAMYRCASSSVDRDNEQFFGPGTRLTVL.

The rearrangement links TRBV5-1 to TRBJ1-1; weak D call: TRBD1 (5 bases). The CDR3 has 13 residues. CDR1 is SGHRS, CDR2 YFSETQ, per germline. The ends were cut back, 0 bases at V and 7 bases at J, with 10 bases in the middle. The CDR3 sequence: CASSLGGTYEAFF. CDR3 nucleotide sequence: TGCGCCAGCAGCTTGGGTGGGACTTATGAAGCTTTCTTT.

The chain is built from TRBV7-3 and TRBJ2-1, with 7 nucleotides matching TRBD2. The CDR3 contains 19 residues. Trimming cost V 0 bases and J 1 base; bases outside gene matches: 12. Germline CDR1 SGHTA, CDR2 FQGTGA. The CDR3 coding sequence is TGTGCCAGCAGCTTAACCGGGACTACCGACTTAATTTCCTACAATGAGCAGTTCTTC. Translated, it gives CASSLTGTTDLISYNEQFF.

This clone was observed a single time. The chain uses TRBV9 and TRBJ2-1; D is uncertain. V dropped 0 bases and J dropped 3 bases, with 16 bases sitting between them. Per the germline V gene, CDR1 is SGDLS and CDR2 is YYNGEE. CDR3 size: 17 residues. The CDR3 nucleotides read TGTGCCAGCAGCGTAGGTTCTGGGCTTGTAGACTACAATGAGCAGTTCTTC. Protein: CASSVGSGLVDYNEQFF.

The chain combines TRBV7-2 with TRBJ2-5; 8 bases line up with TRBD1. In germline, CDR1 is SGHTA, CDR2 FQGNSA. V dropped 4 bases and J dropped 5; count of bases not matched to a gene: 3. The CDR3 length is 13 residues. The CDR3 DNA follows: TGTGCCAGCAGCTCCTGGACAGGGGAGACCCAGTACTTC. This codes for CASSSWTGETQYF.

The rearrangement uses TRBV29-1 and TRBJ2-7; D perhaps matches TRBD1 (6 bases). Germline V lookup: CDR1 SQVTM, CDR2 ANQGSEA. Trimming pared 0 bases from V and 9 bases from J, leaving 18 bases between. The CDR3 covers 14 residues. In DNA, the CDR3 is TGCAGCGTTGAAGATGAAGGGACAAATCTTGCGCAGTACTTC. Translation gives CSVEDEGTNLAQYF.

The V and J genes are TRBV2 and TRBJ2-1, with 12 nucleotides matching TRBD1. CDR3 length equals 13 residues. Germline loops: CDR1 SNHLY, CDR2 FYNNEI. J lost 8 bases, V lost 7 bases, and 3 bases had no gene match. DNA for the CDR3: TGTGCCAGCATCCGGGACAGGGGGCATGAGCAGTTCTTC. This sequence encodes CASIRDRGHEQFF.

This rearrangement joins TRBV5-6 to TRBJ2-3, with 13 nucleotides matching TRBD2. V trimming: 4 bases; J trimming: 2 bases; junction bases outside the gene matches: 7. CDR3 length: 17 residues. The V gene's germline CDR1 is SGHDT and CDR2 YYEEEE. The CDR3 nucleotides are TGTGCCAGCAGCCCTGCCGGACTAGCGGGGGCCACAGATACGCAGTATTTT. Encoded protein: CASSPAGLAGATDTQYF.

The V and J genes are TRBV10-3 and TRBJ1-5; no firm D call. Germline V gene lookup returns CDR1 ENHRY and CDR2 SYGVKD. Trimming took off 10 bases at V and 2 bases at J, with 15 bases between the two ends. This CDR3 has 14 residues. CDR3 sequence reads: CATHPGSGNQPQHF. CDR3 DNA sequence: TGTGCCACCCACCCGGGTTCAGGCAATCAGCCCCAGCATTTT.

The rearrangement uses TRBV5-6 and TRBJ2-3; 8 nucleotides align to TRBD2. This CDR3 is 19 amino acids long. The germline V gene has CDR1 SGHDT and CDR2 YYEEEE. Unmatched junction bases numbered 14, after V lost 0 bases and J lost 2 bases. The CDR3 nucleotides read TGTGCCAGCAGCTTGGACGGGGCTAGCGGGTTGCTATCCACAGATACGCAGTATTTT. The encoded protein is CASSLDGASGLLSTDTQYF.

The chain uses TRBV19 and TRBJ1-1; TRBD1 is a possible D gene (5 bases). Germline V gene sequence: CDR1 LNHDA, CDR2 SQIVND (reference sequence). The V and J ends lost 8 bases and 4 bases respectively, with 17 bases between them. This CDR3 has 14 residues. CDR3: CASARGGEGTEAFF. As DNA, the CDR3 is TGTGCCAGTGCACGGGGAGGGGAGGGCACTGAAGCTTTCTTT.

Note on this clone: Other DNA sequences within the sample encode an identical CDR3. V and J are TRBV9 and TRBJ2-7; 11 nucleotides align to TRBD1. The V gene end was trimmed by 2 bases and the J gene end by 4 bases; junction bases not matched to a gene: 2. This CDR3 is built from 14 residues. From germline, CDR1 is SGDLS and CDR2 YYNGEE. CDR3 residues: CASSVGDRGYEQYF. Here the CDR3 DNA reads TGTGCCAGCAGCGTGGGGGACAGGGGGTACGAGCAGTACTTC. The variable domain in full, with the rest retrieved from reference TRBV9 and TRBJ2-7, is DSGVTQTPKHLITATGQRVTLRCSPRSGDLSVYWYQQSLDQGLQFLIQYYNGEERAKGNILERFSAQQFPDLHSELNLSSLELGDSALYFCASSVGDRGYEQYFGPGTRLTVT.

The V gene is TRBV5-1, the J gene TRBJ2-7, with D tentatively TRBD1 (6 bases). Germline loops: CDR1 SGHRS, CDR2 YFSETQ. The CDR3 is 12 amino acids. The V end was cut by 4 bases, the J end by 6 bases, with 11 bases between. The CDR3 DNA is TGCGCCAGCAGCGTCAGGGGTGGCGAGCAGTACTTC. This translates into CASSVRGGEQYF.

The chain is built from TRBV4-1 and TRBJ2-7; TRBD1 agrees at 9 bases. This CDR3 is 18 amino acids long. Germline lookup yields CDR1 MGHRA and CDR2 YSYEKL. With 0 bases clipped from V and 0 bases from J, the junction kept 9 bases outside the gene matches. The CDR3 sequence is CASSQDLMRQGVSYEQYF. CDR3 DNA: TGCGCCAGCAGCCAAGATCTCATGAGACAGGGGGTCTCCTACGAGCAGTACTTC.

The chain links TRBV19 to TRBJ1-2; tentative D call: TRBD1 (5 bases). The germline V and J ends were trimmed by 5 bases and 4 bases, with 17 bases remaining between them. Germline-derived CDR1 and CDR2 are LNHDA and SQIVND (reference sequence). CDR3 size: 15 residues. This CDR3 is CASSAAGGTTYGYTF. DNA for the CDR3: TGTGCCAGTAGTGCGGCGGGAGGGACCACCTATGGCTACACCTTC. The full variable domain, in which reference TRBV19 and TRBJ1-2 provide the parts outside the CDR3, is DGGITQSPKYLFRKEGQNVTLSCEQNLNHDAMYWYRQDPGQGLRLIYYSQIVNDFQKGDIAEGYSVSREKKESFPLTVTSAQKNPTAFYLCASSAAGGTTYGYTFGSGTRLTVV.

The chain carries TRBV18 and TRBJ2-7, with 12 positions matching TRBD2. Trimming cost V 3 bases and J 5 bases; bases outside gene matches: 5. The germline V gene encodes CDR1 KGHSH and CDR2 LQKENI. There are 15 residues in the CDR3. The CDR3 DNA reads as TGTGCCAGCTCACCCCGGACTAGCGGGGATCACGAGCAGTACTTC. Translated: CASSPRTSGDHEQYF. Together with reference TRBV18 and TRBJ2-7, the CDR3 gives the full variable domain: NAGVMQNPRHLVRRRGQEARLRCSPMKGHSHVYWYRQLPEEGLKFMVYLQKENIIDESGMPKERFSAEFPKEGPSILRIQQVVRGDSAAYFCASSPRTSGDHEQYFGPGTRLTVT.

The chain recombines TRBV10-2 with TRBJ1-4; 9 bases match TRBD1. The CDR3 is made up of 14 amino acids. The germline V gene has CDR1 WSHSY and CDR2 SAAADI. V was pared by 6 bases and J by 7 bases, with 6 bases of the junction left unmatched. The CDR3 here is CASRLQGAVEKLFF. The CDR3 DNA follows: TGCGCCAGCAGGCTACAGGGGGCTGTTGAAAAACTGTTTTTT.

V and J are TRBV5-1 and TRBJ1-1; the D is unclear. V was clipped by 0 bases and J by 3 bases, with 12 bases between them. The CDR3 is 15 residues long. Germline V gene data show CDR1 as SGHRS and CDR2 as YFSETQ. The CDR3 here is CASSLDSPGYTEAFF. CDR3 in DNA: TGCGCCAGCAGCTTGGACTCTCCGGGTTACACTGAAGCTTTCTTT.

CDR3 residues: CASSPQPGQGSYEQYF. The DNA for the CDR3 is TGTGCCAGCAGCCCACAACCGGGACAGGGGTCCTACGAGCAGTACTTC. This chain links TRBV7-9 with TRBJ2-7, with 10 positions matching TRBD1. The trim removed 5 bases at V and 1 base at J, leaving 8 bases unmatched. CDR1 and CDR2 (germline): SEHNR, FQNEAQ (reference sequence). This CDR3 is built from 16 residues.

The chain couples TRBV14 to TRBJ1-4; 10 positions agree with TRBD1. Germline trimming cut 1 base from V and 8 bases from J; bases unmatched to any gene: 10. The CDR3 contains 17 residues. Germline V gene sequence: CDR1 SGHDN, CDR2 FVKESK. In nucleotides, the CDR3 is TGTGCCAGCAGCCAAGCGACAGGGGGCTCCGGATGGGAAAAACTGTTTTTT. This codes for CASSQATGGSGWEKLFF.

The chain couples TRBV11-3 to TRBJ2-2, with D unclear. Germline loops: CDR1 SGHNT, CDR2 YENEEA. This CDR3 spans 13 amino acids. V was trimmed by 5 bases and J by 5 bases, leaving 9 bases between them. As DNA, the CDR3 is TGTGCCAGCAGCCGTGACTCAACCGGGGAGCTGTTTTTT. Its translation: CASSRDSTGELFF.

This chain connects TRBV9 to TRBJ1-2; D is possibly TRBD1 (6 bases). V was cut by 3 bases and J by 2 bases, with 14 bases left in between. This CDR3 spans 15 amino acids. Germline V gives CDR1 SGDLS, CDR2 YYNGEE. The DNA for the CDR3 is TGTGCCAGCAGCGCACAGGGAGGGACGAACTATGGCTACACCTTC. Protein product: CASSAQGGTNYGYTF.

The chain combines TRBV6-5 with TRBJ2-7; TRBD2 agrees at 7 bases. Germline V gives CDR1 MNHEY, CDR2 SVGAGI. J was trimmed by 4 bases and V by 11 bases; bases with no gene match: 17. This CDR3 contains 15 residues. This CDR3 is CAAKTWGGRPYEQYF. For the CDR3, the DNA is TGTGCCGCGAAAACCTGGGGGGGGAGACCATACGAGCAGTACTTC.

The J gene is TRBJ2-1, the V gene TRBV6-5, with 10 bases aligning to TRBD2. Germline lookup yields CDR1 MNHEY and CDR2 SVGAGI. The CDR3 is 15 residues long. V lost 2 bases and J lost 5; bases outside the gene matches: 3. The CDR3 loop is CASSYGLAGDNEQFF. The CDR3 bases are TGTGCCAGCAGTTACGGGCTAGCGGGGGACAATGAGCAGTTCTTC.

This chain links TRBV19 with TRBJ2-7, with a possible D match to TRBD2 (7 bases). The CDR3 is 17 amino acids. Trimming cost V 6 bases and J 2 bases, with 23 bases left between them. Germline-derived CDR1 and CDR2 are LNHDA and SQIVND (reference sequence). CDR3 amino acids: CASSKDRGADQTYEQYF. In DNA, the CDR3 is TGTGCCAGTAGCAAAGATCGGGGGGCAGACCAAACCTACGAGCAGTACTTC.